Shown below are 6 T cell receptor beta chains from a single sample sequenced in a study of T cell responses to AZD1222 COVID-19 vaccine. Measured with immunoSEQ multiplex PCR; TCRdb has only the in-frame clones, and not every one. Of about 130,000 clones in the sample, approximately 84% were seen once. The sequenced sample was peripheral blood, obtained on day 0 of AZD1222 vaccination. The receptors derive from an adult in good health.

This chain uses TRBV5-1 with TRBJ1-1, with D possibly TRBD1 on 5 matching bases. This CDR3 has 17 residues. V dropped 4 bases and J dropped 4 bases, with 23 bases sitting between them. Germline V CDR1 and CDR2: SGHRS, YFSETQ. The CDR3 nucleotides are TGCGCCAGCAGCGCGGACGTATTATCGACAGTCCCCACTGAAGCTTTCTTT. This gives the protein CASSADVLSTVPTEAFF.

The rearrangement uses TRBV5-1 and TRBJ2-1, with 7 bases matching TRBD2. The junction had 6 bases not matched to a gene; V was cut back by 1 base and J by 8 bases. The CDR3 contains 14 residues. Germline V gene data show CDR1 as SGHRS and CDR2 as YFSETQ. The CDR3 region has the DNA TGCGCCAGCAGCTTGAGTCGGGGGGATGATGAGCAGTTCTTC. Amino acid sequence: CASSLSRGDDEQFF.

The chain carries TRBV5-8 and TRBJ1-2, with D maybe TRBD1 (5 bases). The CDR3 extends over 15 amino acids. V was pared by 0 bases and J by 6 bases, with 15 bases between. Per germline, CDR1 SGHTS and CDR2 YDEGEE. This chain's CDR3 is CASSLEVGRADGYTF. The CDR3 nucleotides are TGTGCCAGCAGCTTGGAAGTGGGCAGGGCGGATGGCTACACCTTC.

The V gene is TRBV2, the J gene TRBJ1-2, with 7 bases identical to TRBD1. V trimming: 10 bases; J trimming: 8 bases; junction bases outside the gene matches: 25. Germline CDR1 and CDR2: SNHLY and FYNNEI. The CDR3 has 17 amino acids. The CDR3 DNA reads TGTGCCATGAAAAACTTCGGGACAGAGGACAACCCGTGGGGCTACACCTTC. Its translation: CAMKNFGTEDNPWGYTF.

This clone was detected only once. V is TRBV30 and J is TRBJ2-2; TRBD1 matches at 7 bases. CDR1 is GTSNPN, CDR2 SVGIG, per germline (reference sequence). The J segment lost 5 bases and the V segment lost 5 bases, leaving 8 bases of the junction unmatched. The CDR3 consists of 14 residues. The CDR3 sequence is CAWFRQGWTGELFF. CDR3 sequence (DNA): TGTGCCTGGTTTAGACAGGGTTGGACCGGGGAGCTGTTTTTT.

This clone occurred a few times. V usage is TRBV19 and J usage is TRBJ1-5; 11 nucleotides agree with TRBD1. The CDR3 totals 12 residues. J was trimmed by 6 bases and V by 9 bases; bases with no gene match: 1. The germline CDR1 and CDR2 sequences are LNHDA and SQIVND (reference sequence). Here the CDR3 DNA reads TGTGCCAGCGGGACAGGGGGTCAGCCCCAGCATTTT. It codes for CASGTGGQPQHF.